Shown below are 31 T cell receptor beta chains from a single sample sequenced in a study of shared clonotypes between healthy human individuals. Sequenced by immunoSEQ multiplex PCR; TCRdb stores in-frame clones only, minus some. The sample has about 330,000 clones, roughly 84% seen once; the top ten hold about 17%. Sequenced material: memory CD8+ T cells sorted from blood. Subset meaning: CD45RO+ cells pooled with CCR7-negative TemRA cells. Source of these receptors: a man between 18 and 29 years old in good health.

This clone came up once. The V and J genes are TRBV4-3 and TRBJ1-5; D possibly corresponds to TRBD1 (5 bases). The V end was cut by 0 bases, the J end by 5 bases, with 14 bases between. This CDR3 contains 16 residues. The germline V gene encodes CDR1 LGHNA and CDR2 YSLEER. CDR3: CASSQDQGKGYQPQHF. CDR3 coding DNA: TGCGCCAGCAGCCAAGATCAGGGTAAGGGCTATCAGCCCCAGCATTTT.

A few counts support this clone. The gene calls are TRBV4-2 and TRBJ1-6; 7 nucleotides line up with TRBD1. The CDR3 sequence is 16 residues long. The germline gives CDR1 LGHNA, CDR2 YNFKEQ. V gave up 0 bases and J gave up 7 bases; unmatched junction bases: 6. The CDR3 here is CASSQEEGAMNSPLHF. CDR3 in DNA: TGTGCCAGCAGCCAAGAGGAGGGGGCTATGAATTCACCCCTCCACTTT.

The rearrangement links TRBV7-9 to TRBJ1-6; a weak D match, TRBD1 (5 bases). The germline V and J ends were trimmed by 5 bases and 2 bases, with 22 bases remaining between them. Germline CDR1 is SEHNR and CDR2 is FQNEAQ (reference sequence). The length of the CDR3 is 19 residues. CDR3 sequence (DNA): TGTGCCAGCAGCCCATCGCGGGGGTGGCAGGGAACCTATAATTCACCCCTCCACTTT. Translation gives CASSPSRGWQGTYNSPLHF. Complete variable domain (other parts from reference TRBV7-9 and TRBJ1-6): DTGVSQNPRHKITKRGQNVTFRCDPISEHNRLYWYRQTLGQGPEFLTYFQNEAQLEKSRLLSDRFSAERPKGSFSTLEIQRTEQGDSAMYLCASSPSRGWQGTYNSPLHFGNGTRLTVT.

The chain couples TRBV7-6 to TRBJ1-1; D is undetermined. Germline V lookup: CDR1 SGHVS, CDR2 FNYEAQ. The germline V and J ends were trimmed by 5 bases and 10 bases, with 8 bases remaining between them. This CDR3 has 10 residues. CDR3 loop: CASSGPPAFF. For the CDR3, the DNA is TGTGCCAGCAGCGGCCCCCCAGCTTTCTTT.

CDR3 sequence (DNA): TGTGCCTGGAGTGTTTTTCGCCCCGGGGAGCTGTTTTTT. As protein: CAWSVFRPGELFF. The chain employs TRBV30 and TRBJ2-2, with D unclear. Per the germline V gene, CDR1 is GTSNPN and CDR2 is SVGIG (reference sequence). V lost 0 bases to trimming and J lost 6 bases, with 8 bases between them. This CDR3 comprises 13 residues.

The chain is built from TRBV5-4 and TRBJ2-7, with 7 bases matching TRBD2. The CDR3 consists of 14 residues. Germline V gives CDR1 SGHNT, CDR2 YYREEE (reference sequence). V shed 3 bases and J 0 bases; nucleotides not matched to a gene: 3. CDR3 sequence (DNA): TGTGCCAGCAGCTGGGGGGGGAGCTCCTACGAGCAGTACTTC. It is translated as CASSWGGSSYEQYF. The variable domain in full, with the rest retrieved from reference TRBV5-4 and TRBJ2-7, is ETGVTQSPTHLIKTRGQQVTLRCSSQSGHNTVSWYQQALGQGPQFIFQYYREEENGRGNFPPRFSGLQFPNYSSELNVNALELDDSALYLCASSWGGSSYEQYFGPGTRLTVT.

This clone was seen a handful of times. The chain has TRBV19 and TRBJ1-4; D not certain. Looked up from germline, CDR1 is LNHDA and CDR2 is SQIVND (reference sequence). V lost 7 bases to trimming and J lost 0 bases, with 12 bases between them. There are 15 residues in the CDR3. CDR3 nucleotide sequence: TGTGCCAGTACCCCGGGGTATGCAACTAATGAAAAACTGTTTTTT. Amino acid sequence: CASTPGYATNEKLFF. The whole variable domain, filled in from reference TRBV19 and TRBJ1-4, reads DGGITQSPKYLFRKEGQNVTLSCEQNLNHDAMYWYRQDPGQGLRLIYYSQIVNDFQKGDIAEGYSVSREKKESFPLTVTSAQKNPTAFYLCASTPGYATNEKLFFGSGTQLSVL.

This clone appeared once. The chain has TRBV6-5 and TRBJ1-1; 7 bases map to TRBD1. Germline loops: CDR1 MNHEY, CDR2 SVGAGI. The junction had 13 bases not matched to a gene; V was cut back by 4 bases and J by 5 bases. The CDR3 covers 16 residues. Here the CDR3 reads CASSSDPDRRRTEAFF. Here the CDR3 DNA reads TGTGCCAGCAGTTCCGATCCGGACAGGCGGAGGACTGAAGCTTTCTTT.

J is TRBJ2-5 and V is TRBV4-1; D gene uncertain. V was pared by 4 bases and J by 5 bases, with 14 bases between. Germline V lookup: CDR1 MGHRA, CDR2 YSYEKL. CDR3 length equals 14 residues. The CDR3 sequence: CASSLGSPGETQYF. As DNA, the CDR3 is TGCGCCAGCAGCCTAGGGTCCCCCGGCGAGACCCAGTACTTC.

The chain joins TRBV29-1 to TRBJ2-1, with D perhaps TRBD2 (6 bases). The germline CDR1 and CDR2 sequences are SQVTM and ANQGSEA. V lost 7 bases and J 6 bases, leaving 10 bases between the germline ends. The CDR3 runs 11 residues. The CDR3 sequence: CSGRGINEQFF. The CDR3 DNA reads TGCAGCGGACGGGGGATCAATGAGCAGTTCTTC.

The chain recombines TRBV7-9 with TRBJ2-7; D not resolved. Germline assignment: CDR1 SEHNR and CDR2 FQNEAQ (reference sequence). Trimming took 6 bases from V and 1 from J, leaving 19 bases between them. The length of the CDR3 is 16 residues. CDR3 residues: CASRASTTPKSYEQYF. CDR3 DNA: TGTGCCAGCAGAGCCTCGACGACTCCTAAGTCCTACGAGCAGTACTTC.

This chain connects TRBV5-1 to TRBJ2-5; 8 nucleotides match TRBD2. In germline, CDR1 is SGHRS, CDR2 YFSETQ. V was pared by 4 bases and J by 1 base, with 12 bases of the junction left unmatched. The CDR3 is made up of 17 amino acids. The CDR3: CASSPGRLREAQETQYF. The CDR3 region has the DNA TGCGCCAGCAGCCCCGGTAGGTTGCGGGAGGCCCAAGAGACCCAGTACTTC.

The chain links TRBV5-1 to TRBJ2-3, with 9 positions matching TRBD2. The CDR3 extends over 18 amino acids. Trimming cost V 0 bases and J 0 bases; bases outside gene matches: 8. Germline V gene data show CDR1 as SGHRS and CDR2 as YFSETQ. In DNA form, the CDR3 reads TGCGCCAGCAGCTTGGCTCTAGCGGGGCGCTCTAGCACAGATACGCAGTATTTT. Translation: CASSLALAGRSSTDTQYF.

The chain recombines TRBV7-9 with TRBJ2-5; no clear D. The CDR3 is made up of 15 amino acids. V was shortened by 5 bases and J by 5 bases, with 18 bases between the two germline ends. Germline V gives CDR1 SEHNR, CDR2 FQNEAQ (reference sequence). CDR3 region: CASSPAAILGETQYF. The CDR3 DNA follows: TGTGCCAGCAGCCCCGCAGCCATTTTGGGGGAGACCCAGTACTTC.

This clone appeared a few times. This chain uses TRBV25-1 with TRBJ2-7, with unresolved D. V lost 3 bases to trimming and J lost 3 bases, with 9 bases between them. Germline V lookup: CDR1 MGHDK, CDR2 SYGVNS. The CDR3 is 13 amino acids. CDR3 amino acids: CASSDVGGYEQYF. CDR3 coding DNA: TGTGCCAGCAGTGATGTGGGTGGCTACGAGCAGTACTTC.

This rearrangement joins TRBV4-3 to TRBJ2-3, with D perhaps TRBD2 (5 bases). Trimming removed 0 bases from V and 6 bases from J, with 13 bases in between. The CDR3 totals 15 residues. Germline CDR1 and CDR2: LGHNA and YSLEER. CDR3 coding DNA: TGCGCCAGCAGCCAAGATACTCGGGTAGCGGATACGCAGTATTTT. Protein sequence: CASSQDTRVADTQYF.

The chain recombines TRBV7-6 with TRBJ2-5; TRBD1 matches at 7 bases. J was trimmed by 4 bases and V by 5 bases; bases with no gene match: 10. The CDR3 consists of 15 residues. The germline gives CDR1 SGHVS, CDR2 FNYEAQ. This CDR3 is CASSTTSTGAETQYF. The CDR3 nucleotides are TGTGCCAGCAGCACAACATCCACAGGGGCAGAGACCCAGTACTTC.

This clone was seen once. The rearrangement uses TRBV29-1 and TRBJ2-7; D tentatively reads TRBD1 or TRBD2 (5 bases each). Trimming took 5 bases from V and 2 from J, leaving 10 bases between them. The CDR3 length is 12 residues. Germline CDR1 and CDR2: SQVTM and ANQGSEA. CDR3 sequence (DNA): TGCAGCGTTTGGGACGTCGCCTACGAGCAGTACTTC. Translated: CSVWDVAYEQYF.

The gene calls are TRBV4-2 and TRBJ1-5; 7 positions match TRBD1. The length of the CDR3 is 15 residues. V lost 0 bases, J lost 5 bases, and 4 bases stayed unmatched. Germline CDR1 is LGHNA and CDR2 is YNFKEQ. The CDR3 nucleotides read TGTGCCAGCAGCCAAGATGAGGGGGCGGATCAGCCCCAGCATTTT. Protein: CASSQDEGADQPQHF.

This clone was observed many times. Within the sample, other DNA sequences also encode this same CDR3. This chain connects TRBV6-1 to TRBJ1-2; a weak D match, TRBD1 (6 bases). The CDR3 consists of 12 residues. V was trimmed by 2 bases and J by 8 bases, leaving 9 bases between them. Per the germline V gene, CDR1 is MNHNS and CDR2 is SASEGT. The CDR3 sequence is CASSERGGGYTF. CDR3 sequence (DNA): TGTGCCAGCAGTGAAAGAGGGGGAGGCTACACCTTC.

The rearrangement joins TRBV5-6 to TRBJ2-2; no clear D gene. This CDR3 contains 14 residues. Trimming stripped 3 bases from V and 2 bases from J, with 8 bases between. Germline CDR1 SGHDT, CDR2 YYEEEE. The CDR3 sequence is CASSSSINTGELFF. Written as DNA, the CDR3 is TGTGCCAGCAGCTCCTCGATAAACACCGGGGAGCTGTTTTTT.

V usage is TRBV9 and J usage is TRBJ1-6; perhaps TRBD1 as D (5 bases). The CDR3 covers 15 residues. V dropped 1 base and J dropped 5 bases, with 10 bases sitting between them. Germline V lookup: CDR1 SGDLS, CDR2 YYNGEE. The CDR3 protein is CASSVWGSDNSPLHF. The CDR3 DNA follows: TGTGCCAGCAGCGTATGGGGCTCAGATAATTCACCCCTCCACTTT. Supplemented by reference TRBV9 and TRBJ1-6, the full variable domain reads DSGVTQTPKHLITATGQRVTLRCSPRSGDLSVYWYQQSLDQGLQFLIQYYNGEERAKGNILERFSAQQFPDLHSELNLSSLELGDSALYFCASSVWGSDNSPLHFGNGTRLTVT.

CDR3 residues: CASSLGLSEQYF. CDR3 nucleotide sequence: TGTGCCAGCAGCTTAGGTCTTTCCGAGCAGTACTTC. The rearrangement links TRBV7-9 to TRBJ2-7; unclear D gene. Trimming took 1 base from V and 6 from J, leaving 7 bases between them. This CDR3 has 12 amino acids. Germline lookup yields CDR1 SEHNR and CDR2 FQNEAQ (reference sequence).

This rearrangement joins TRBV21-1 to TRBJ2-3. TRBV21-1 is noted as a pseudogene. This CDR3 has 14 amino acids. CDR3 sequence reads: CASSNCHLPDTQYF. The CDR3 DNA reads as TGTGCCAGCAGCAATTGCCACCTCCCAGATACGCAGTATTTT.

The rearrangement uses TRBV9 and TRBJ2-2; 10 bases fit TRBD2. The CDR3 extends over 17 amino acids. CDR1 SGDLS and CDR2 YYNGEE come from the germline V gene. The J segment lost 5 bases and the V segment lost 3 bases, leaving 10 bases of the junction unmatched. The CDR3 sequence: CASSEPGTSAETGELFF. CDR3 nucleotides: TGTGCCAGCAGCGAACCCGGGACTAGCGCAGAGACCGGGGAGCTGTTTTTT.

With respect to this clone: Different DNA sequences within this sample yield the same CDR3. The chain recombines TRBV6-5 with TRBJ2-1, with a tentative D call TRBD2 (6 bases). Between the trimmed V and J ends, which lost 2 bases and 7 bases, there was a span of 9 bases. The CDR3 contains 13 residues. Germline V gene lookup returns CDR1 MNHEY and CDR2 SVGAGI. In DNA form, the CDR3 reads TGTGCCAGCAGTTACGGGGGGTATAATGAGCAGTTCTTC. Translation: CASSYGGYNEQFF.

The chain uses TRBV19 and TRBJ2-3, with TRBD2 matching over 10 bases. V shed 4 bases and J 2 bases; nucleotides not matched to a gene: 6. The germline CDR1 and CDR2 sequences are LNHDA and SQIVND (reference sequence). The CDR3 extends over 16 amino acids. CDR3 loop: CASSSLAGVFTDTQYF. The DNA of the CDR3 is TGTGCCAGTAGTAGCCTAGCGGGAGTATTCACAGATACGCAGTATTTT.

The chain uses TRBV4-3 and TRBJ2-3, with D uncertain. Germline assignment: CDR1 LGHNA and CDR2 YSLEER. V was shortened by 0 bases and J by 0 bases, with 7 bases between the two germline ends. The CDR3 sequence is 15 residues long. CDR3 DNA sequence: TGCGCCAGCAGCCAAGATGAATCTAGCACAGATACGCAGTATTTT. As protein: CASSQDESSTDTQYF.

The V call is TRBV7-3, the J call TRBJ1-1; D is undetermined. The CDR3 totals 13 residues. Germline loops: CDR1 SGHTA, CDR2 FQGTGA. Trimming removed 1 base at V and 5 bases at J, with 8 bases between. CDR3: CASSLSGGTEAFF. CDR3 coding DNA: TGTGCCAGCAGCTTAAGTGGAGGAACTGAAGCTTTCTTT.

J is TRBJ2-7 and V is TRBV5-6; D remains ambiguous. The CDR3 is 13 residues long. The ends were cut back, 0 bases at V and 2 bases at J, with 6 bases in the middle. CDR1 SGHDT and CDR2 YYEEEE come from the germline V gene. The CDR3 DNA is TGTGCCAGCAGCTTGGACATTACCTACGAGCAGTACTTC. As protein: CASSLDITYEQYF.

Note on this clone: The same CDR3 arises from other DNA sequences in this sample as well. The chain joins TRBV9 to TRBJ2-1, with D hard to call. V was shortened by 1 base and J by 4 bases, with 6 bases between the two germline ends. There are 13 residues in the CDR3. Germline CDR1 is SGDLS and CDR2 is YYNGEE. CDR3 coding DNA: TGTGCCAGCAGCGTATGGGATTACAATGAGCAGTTCTTC. Residues: CASSVWDYNEQFF.